These 6 T cell receptor beta chains came from one sample sequenced in a study of T cell responses to AZD1222 COVID-19 vaccine. Using immunoSEQ multiplex PCR, the repertoire was profiled, and TCRdb retains in-frame clones only, with some absent. Of about 170,000 clones listed, roughly 90% are singletons. Specimen: peripheral blood, collected on day 0 of AZD1222 vaccination. The receptors were gathered from an adult in good health.

This rearrangement joins TRBV9 to TRBJ2-7; D not resolved. Germline values: CDR1 SGDLS, CDR2 YYNGEE. V lost 0 bases and J lost 7, with 8 bases in between. This CDR3 spans 12 amino acids. CDR3 in amino acids: CASSVAVGEQYF. The DNA for the CDR3 is TGTGCCAGCAGCGTAGCGGTCGGAGAGCAGTACTTC.

The chain employs TRBV6-5 and TRBJ1-3; D not resolved. Germline V gene lookup returns CDR1 MNHEY and CDR2 SVGAGI. Deletions cut 0 bases from V and 4 bases from J, with 13 bases between. CDR3 length equals 16 residues. The DNA for the CDR3 is TGTGCCAGCAGTTACTCGGGTTTCTTCCTGGGAAACACCATATATTTT. Encoded protein: CASSYSGFFLGNTIYF.

This chain connects TRBV18 to TRBJ2-5; a possible D gene is TRBD2 (5 bases). V lost 2 bases and J 5 bases, leaving 6 bases between the germline ends. Per germline, CDR1 KGHSH and CDR2 LQKENI. The CDR3 is 12 amino acids. DNA for the CDR3: TGTGCCAGCTCACCAAGAGGGGAGACCCAGTACTTC. Translation: CASSPRGETQYF.

CDR3 DNA sequence: TGTGCCAGCAGTTTTAACGGGGGCACCAATGAAAAACTGTTTTTT. This sequence encodes CASSFNGGTNEKLFF. The chain couples TRBV28 to TRBJ1-4; D might be TRBD1 (6 bases). Trimming took off 3 bases at V and 5 bases at J, with 13 bases between the two ends. This CDR3 is built from 15 residues. Germline-derived CDR1 and CDR2 are MDHEN and SYDVKM.

This chain uses TRBV6-1 with TRBJ2-7; TRBD1 is a possible D gene (7 bases). Looked up from germline, CDR1 is MNHNS and CDR2 is SASEGT. The CDR3 has 18 amino acids. V lost 2 bases and J 7 bases, leaving 27 bases between the germline ends. The CDR3 DNA is TGTGCCAGCAGTGAACGGGTCGGAGGGGGCGGGACTGGATTGGAGCAGTACTTC. The encoded protein is CASSERVGGGGTGLEQYF.

This clone was found once. V usage is TRBV4-2 and J usage is TRBJ2-1, with 8 positions matching TRBD2. Germline loops: CDR1 LGHNA, CDR2 YNFKEQ. The CDR3 is made up of 15 amino acids. V trimming: 4 bases; J trimming: 5 bases; junction bases outside the gene matches: 7. For the CDR3, the DNA is TGTGCCAGCAGCCGTAGCGGGAATGCTGACAATGAGCAGTTCTTC. As protein: CASSRSGNADNEQFF.